This TCR beta chain was documented in a study of blood T cell repertoires in COVID-19. In the study overall: Acute and convalescent COVID-19 specimens originated in the United States, Italy and Spain. In each case, the material was cDNA or gDNA derived from T cells, B-cell-depleted T cells, or PBMCs.

Germline lookup yields CDR1 MGHRA and CDR2 YSYEKL. V lost 3 bases and J lost 0, with 11 bases in between. The CDR3 length is 15 residues. Under the authors' procedure: Nucleated cell counts were estimated from reference gene primer amplification. Measured with immunoSEQ multiplex PCR; TCRdb has only the in-frame clones, and not every one. D and trimming were read from the DNA, whereas the V and J calls and clone size are those reported in that table. The data show about 400,000 clones, with around 89% seen just once and about 4.5% held by the top ten. Sequences were obtained from peripheral blood. This TCR came from a woman aged 25 to 39 with acute or convalescent COVID-19. This chain uses TRBV4-1 with TRBJ1-2, with D maybe TRBD1 (6 bases). CDR3 in DNA: TGCGCCAGCAGCCATTCGACAGGTACTAACTATGGCTACACCTTC. This sequence encodes CASSHSTGTNYGYTF.